This T cell receptor beta chain was captured by sequencing in a study of cytomegalovirus exposure and HLA in healthy donors. Study-wide findings and caveats: TRBV6-2, TRBV6-3 and other indistinguishable V segments were excluded. Across HLA loci, a later analysis found differing TCR association rates, with DRB1 most and HLA-C fewest.

In regard to this clone: Antigen unknown.

The study ran its PCR with 60 Vbeta and 13 Jbeta primers. The table came from immunoSEQ multiplex PCR; TCRdb's copy has only in-frame clones and leaves some out. The sample contains some 150,000 clones, 80% to 90% of which appear only once. Between the trimmed V and J ends, which lost 9 bases and 4 bases, there was a span of 21 bases. The CDR3 length is 15 residues. Germline CDR1 and CDR2: LGHNT and FRNRAP. This clonotype was obtained from a boy aged 2 to 10 in good health and CMV-seronegative. The chain recombines TRBV12-5 with TRBJ1-2; no clear D. The sequenced material came from PBMCs. CDR3 bases: TGTGCTAGCTACCCCTTACCCGGGTTCGGCTATGGCTACACCTTC. Translated, it gives CASYPLPGFGYGYTF. Full variable domain (rest looked up from reference TRBV12-5 and TRBJ1-2): DARVTQTPRHKVTEMGQEVTMRCQPILGHNTVFWYRQTMMQGLELLAYFRNRAPLDDSGMPKDRFSAEMPDATLATLKIQPSEPRDSAVYFCASYPLPGFGYGYTFGSGTRLTVV.